This T cell receptor beta chain was documented in a study of cytomegalovirus exposure and HLA in healthy donors. Findings and limits, study-wide: With further analysis later on, most CMV-associated TCR beta chains appeared HLA-restricted.

The CDR3 is made up of 12 amino acids. With 6 bases clipped from V and 9 bases from J, the junction kept 4 bases outside the gene matches. Looked up from germline, CDR1 is MNHNY and CDR2 is SVGAGI (reference sequence). This clone came up many times. Its target is unknown. Donors likely had unrecorded immune exposures despite being nominally healthy when sampled. Primers for the PCR totalled 60 Vbeta and 13 Jbeta. Method: immunoSEQ multiplex PCR; TCRdb's copy keeps in-frame clones and lacks some. The table records more than 90,000 clones, over 75% of them present only once. The sequence was obtained from a man aged 45-65 years in good health and CMV-seronegative. This chain connects TRBV6-6 to TRBJ1-1, with 10 bases fitting TRBD1. The sample was PBMCs. CDR3 in DNA: TGTGCCAGCAGGACGGGACAGGGGAAAGCTTTCTTT. As protein: CASRTGQGKAFF.